Following are 4 T cell receptor beta chains from one sample sequenced in a study of breast tumors, draining lymph nodes, adjacent tissues. TCRdb passed the multiplex PCR reads through MiXCR, listing each CDR3 protein once. The data hold 15,000 to 17,000 distinct CDR3 sequences, with roughly 52% observed a single time. Sample: tumor-adjacent breast tissue. The receptors were sampled from a female donor with breast cancer. Some clones in this sample may be carry-over from other donors' samples.

V usage is TRBV7-2 and J usage is TRBJ2-5, with D hard to call. V gave up 1 base and J gave up 13 bases, with 22 bases separating them. This CDR3 comprises 15 residues. Germline-derived CDR1 and CDR2 are SGHTA and FQGNSA. This CDR3 is CASSLGGAANEKLYF. The CDR3 DNA is TGTGCCAGCAGCTTAGGAGGCGCAGCTAATGAAAAACTGTACTTC.

V is TRBV12-3 or TRBV12-4 and J is TRBJ2-5, with 10 bases matching TRBD2. J was trimmed by 0 bases and V by 8 bases; bases with no gene match: 6. This CDR3 has 15 amino acids. This CDR3 is CASGTSGVYQETQYF. The CDR3 DNA reads as TGTGCCAGCGGAACTAGCGGGGTGTACCAAGAGACCCAGTACTTC.

The gene calls are TRBV20-1 and TRBJ2-7; 8 bases align to TRBD1. The trim removed 3 bases at V and 4 bases at J, leaving 8 bases unmatched. CDR1 DFQATT and CDR2 SNEGSKA come from the germline V gene (reference sequence). The CDR3 has 14 amino acids. The chain's CDR3 is CSASAGTGWYEQYF. Here the CDR3 DNA reads TGCAGTGCTAGCGCAGGGACAGGCTGGTACGAGCAGTACTTC.

The CDR3 DNA reads TGCGCCAGCAGCTTGATGGTTGCGGACACAGATACGCAGTATTTT. The encoded protein is CASSLMVADTDTQYF. This chain connects TRBV5-1 to TRBJ2-3, with D unclear. Germline V gene data show CDR1 as SGHRS and CDR2 as YFSETQ. V was cut by 1 base and J by 2 bases, with 11 bases left in between. The CDR3 totals 15 residues.